This entry lists 29 T cell receptor beta chains sequenced from one sample in a study of cytomegalovirus exposure and HLA in healthy donors. PCR involved 60 Vbeta and 13 Jbeta primers. TCRdb's copy holds only in-frame clones and misses some; the assay was immunoSEQ multiplex PCR. The sample gives roughly 140,000 clones, roughly 85% of which show up once; about 3.4% is in the top ten. Sequenced sample: PBMCs. These receptors originate from a male donor in good health and CMV-seronegative.

The rearrangement joins TRBV9 to TRBJ2-3, with 7 positions matching TRBD1. The J segment lost 2 bases and the V segment lost 2 bases, leaving 2 bases of the junction unmatched. Germline assignment: CDR1 SGDLS and CDR2 YYNGEE. This CDR3 is built from 14 residues. DNA for the CDR3: TGTGCCAGCAGCGTTGGGACAGACACAGATACGCAGTATTTT. It is translated as CASSVGTDTDTQYF.

This clone was recorded once. V is TRBV2 and J is TRBJ2-3; 15 bases match TRBD2. Germline lookup yields CDR1 SNHLY and CDR2 FYNNEI. The CDR3 consists of 15 residues. J gave up 6 bases and V 6 bases, and 4 bases lay outside the gene matches. The CDR3 nucleotides read TGTGCCAGCAGAGGGACTAGCGGGGGGAGGGATACGCAGTATTTT. Residues: CASRGTSGGRDTQYF. The full variable domain, its missing parts supplied by reference TRBV2 and TRBJ2-3, is EPEVTQTPSHQVTQMGQEVILRCVPISNHLYFYWYRQILGQKVEFLVSFYNNEISEKSEIFDDQFSVERPDGSNFTLKIRSTKLEDSAMYFCASRGTSGGRDTQYFGPGTRLTVL.

This clone occurred once. The junction departs from germline at one end; a sequencing error may be responsible. The gene calls are TRBV7-2 and TRBJ2-7, with 11 bases aligning to TRBD2. Looked up from germline, CDR1 is SGHTA and CDR2 is FQGNSA. The CDR3 is 16 amino acids. Here the CDR3 reads CASRLGLAGGGYEQYF. CDR3 sequence (DNA): TGTGCCAGCAGATTAGGGCTAGCGGGAGGAGGTTACGAGCAGTACTTC.

V is TRBV14 and J is TRBJ2-5, with D maybe TRBD2 (5 bases). Germline loops: CDR1 SGHDN, CDR2 FVKESK. V was trimmed by 0 bases and J by 4 bases, leaving 9 bases between them. The CDR3 sequence is 14 residues long. The CDR3 DNA is TGTGCCAGCAGCCAAGATGTGGCGGGAGAGACCCAGTACTTC. The encoded protein is CASSQDVAGETQYF. Full variable domain (remainder filled in from reference TRBV14 and TRBJ2-5): EAGVTQFPSHSVIEKGQTVTLRCDPISGHDNLYWYRRVMGKEIKFLLHFVKESKQDESGMPNNRFLAERTGGTYSTLKVQPAELEDSGVYFCASSQDVAGETQYFGPGTRLLVL.

The chain couples TRBV5-8 to TRBJ1-5, with D possibly matching TRBD1 (5 bases). Germline V gives CDR1 SGHTS, CDR2 YDEGEE. This CDR3 spans 16 amino acids. The germline V and J ends were trimmed by 6 bases and 1 base, with 17 bases remaining between them. The CDR3 spells CASITIREGSNQPQHF. CDR3 nucleotide sequence: TGTGCCAGCATCACGATCCGGGAGGGGAGCAATCAGCCCCAGCATTTT.

This sequence joins TRBV9 and TRBJ2-5; 13 bases align to TRBD2. TRBJ2-7 explains the end of the DNA better; the J call may be wrong. The CDR3 sequence is 16 residues long. CDR1 SGDLS and CDR2 YYNGEE come from the germline V gene. The CDR3 region is CASSVGLAGDFYEQYF. The DNA for the CDR3 is TGTGCCAGCAGCGTCGGACTAGCGGGAGACTTCTACGAGCAGTACTTC.

V and J are TRBV9 and TRBJ1-3; no clear D gene. V lost 4 bases and J lost 4, with 12 bases in between. The CDR3 covers 14 residues. Germline V gene sequence: CDR1 SGDLS, CDR2 YYNGEE. CDR3 loop: CASSPPTPGNTIYF. The CDR3 region has the DNA TGTGCCAGCAGCCCGCCGACACCGGGAAACACCATATATTTT. The full variable domain, with the rest looked up from reference TRBV9 and TRBJ1-3, is DSGVTQTPKHLITATGQRVTLRCSPRSGDLSVYWYQQSLDQGLQFLIQYYNGEERAKGNILERFSAQQFPDLHSELNLSSLELGDSALYFCASSPPTPGNTIYFGEGSWLTVV.

The chain is built from TRBV7-8 and TRBJ1-5; D unresolved. CDR3 size: 14 residues. The V gene's germline CDR1 is SGHVS and CDR2 FQNEAQ. V was trimmed by 5 bases and J by 0 bases, leaving 8 bases between them. CDR3 sequence: CASSHGSSNQPQHF. Written as DNA, the CDR3 is TGTGCCAGCAGCCATGGTAGTAGCAATCAGCCCCAGCATTTT.

This clone has just a few counts. The V and J genes are TRBV11-3 and TRBJ2-5, with TRBD2 matching 12 bases. Germline values: CDR1 SGHNT, CDR2 YENEEA. The CDR3 runs to 17 residues. V shed 5 bases, J shed 0 bases, and the junction held 7 bases outside the gene matches. The CDR3 protein is CASSLTGTSGYQETQYF. CDR3 nucleotides: TGTGCCAGCAGCCTTACCGGGACTAGCGGGTACCAAGAGACCCAGTACTTC. The variable domain in full, with the rest retrieved from reference TRBV11-3 and TRBJ2-5, is EAGVVQSPRYKIIEKKQPVAFWCNPISGHNTLYWYLQNLGQGPELLIRYENEEAVDDSQLPKDRFSAERLKGVDSTLKIQPAELGDSAVYLCASSLTGTSGYQETQYFGPGTRLLVL.

V usage is TRBV9 and J usage is TRBJ2-1, with 9 bases identical to TRBD1. Germline CDR1 is SGDLS and CDR2 is YYNGEE. This CDR3 comprises 17 residues. Trimming took 3 bases from V and 3 from J; bases not matched to a gene: 10. This CDR3 is CASSDSTGTGIYNEQFF. As DNA, the CDR3 is TGTGCCAGCAGCGATTCCACCGGGACAGGGATCTACAATGAGCAGTTCTTC.

The chain carries TRBV6-5 and TRBJ2-7, with D perhaps matching TRBD2 (5 bases). Germline V gene lookup returns CDR1 MNHEY and CDR2 SVGAGI. V was cut by 4 bases and J by 0 bases, with 10 bases left in between. The CDR3 is 14 amino acids. The CDR3 coding sequence is TGTGCCAGCAGTTGTACGGGAAGCTCCTACGAGCAGTACTTC. Translation: CASSCTGSSYEQYF.

The rearrangement uses TRBV18 and TRBJ1-6; 7 nucleotides align to TRBD1. Per the germline V gene, CDR1 is KGHSH and CDR2 is LQKENI. CDR3 length: 17 residues. V was pared by 3 bases and J by 5 bases, with 10 bases of the junction left unmatched. The CDR3 nucleotides read TGTGCCAGCTCACCTCGTGATTACAGGGGAGATAATTCACCCCTCCACTTT. Protein: CASSPRDYRGDNSPLHF.

The chain uses TRBV28 and TRBJ2-7; 10 nucleotides agree with TRBD1. The CDR3 is 15 amino acids. The trim removed 4 bases at V and 6 bases at J, leaving 9 bases unmatched. Germline-derived CDR1 and CDR2 are MDHEN and SYDVKM. The CDR3 bases are TGTGCCAGCAGTTCCCTCGGACAGGGGGTAATCGAGCAGTACTTC. Translated, it gives CASSSLGQGVIEQYF.

This clone was observed once. CDR3 amino acids: CASSLSLAGTGLHYEQYF. The CDR3 nucleotides are TGTGCCAGCAGCTTATCGCTAGCGGGAACAGGGCTACACTACGAGCAGTACTTC. The chain uses TRBV11-2 and TRBJ2-7, with 9 bases fitting TRBD2. V lost 2 bases to trimming and J lost 3 bases; unmatched junction nucleotides: 14. Germline values: CDR1 SGHAT, CDR2 FQNNGV. This CDR3 has 18 residues.

The V and J genes are TRBV4-2 and TRBJ1-5, with D unclear. V lost 1 base and J lost 12, with 22 bases in between. The CDR3 contains 16 residues. Looked up from germline, CDR1 is LGHNA and CDR2 is YNFKEQ. The CDR3 protein is CASSQVGRALVSVQHF. The CDR3 coding sequence is TGTGCCAGCAGCCAAGTCGGTCGTGCTTTGGTGTCGGTCCAGCATTTT.

Worth noting for this clone: A junction boundary mismatches the germline segment, possibly from a read error. The chain couples TRBV5-1 to TRBJ2-7; unclear D gene. The CDR3 runs to 13 residues. The V gene's germline CDR1 is SGHRS and CDR2 YFSETQ. The CDR3 region is CASSGHATYEQHF. The CDR3, as DNA: TGCGCCAGCAGCGGGCATGCTACCTACGAGCAGCACTTC.

J is TRBJ2-4 and V is TRBV18, with D tentatively TRBD1 (8 bases). This CDR3 has 16 amino acids. Trimming removed 2 bases at V and 8 bases at J, with 19 bases between. CDR1 KGHSH and CDR2 LQKENI come from the germline V gene. CDR3 loop: CASSPSRTGRGDIQYF. The DNA of the CDR3 is TGTGCCAGCTCACCATCGAGGACAGGGAGGGGAGACATTCAGTACTTC.

The V and J genes are TRBV28 and TRBJ1-1, with D perhaps TRBD1 (5 bases). The CDR3 length is 11 residues. Germline values: CDR1 MDHEN, CDR2 SYDVKM. V lost 3 bases and J lost 7, with 6 bases in between. The CDR3, as DNA: TGTGCCAGCAGTTTGCAGGGTGAAGCTTTCTTT. Protein: CASSLQGEAFF.

CDR3 nucleotide sequence: TGTGCCAGCACCCTGGAGCGGGGACCTAACTATGGCTACACCTTC. The encoded protein is CASTLERGPNYGYTF. The chain carries TRBV6-4 and TRBJ1-2, with D perhaps matching TRBD1 (5 bases). CDR1 MRHNA and CDR2 SNTAGT come from the germline V gene. CDR3 length: 15 residues. The V end was cut by 7 bases, the J end by 0 bases, with 15 bases between.

The chain joins TRBV7-9 to TRBJ2-2; no definite D call. CDR3 size: 11 residues. Per the germline V gene, CDR1 is SEHNR and CDR2 is FQNEAQ (reference sequence). V lost 8 bases to trimming and J lost 6 bases, with 7 bases between them. CDR3 region: CASLPPGELFF. DNA of the CDR3: TGTGCCAGCCTTCCCCCCGGGGAGCTGTTTTTT.

This clone was observed a single time. The gene calls are TRBV2 and TRBJ2-5; 8 nucleotides line up with TRBD2. Gene TRBJ2-7 matches the end of the DNA better, so the J call may be wrong. The CDR3 sequence is 14 residues long. Germline values: CDR1 SNHLY, CDR2 FYNNEI. CDR3 nucleotides: TGTGCCAGCAGTGGGAGTAGCGGGGCCTACGAGCAGTACTTC. Translating it yields CASSGSSGAYEQYF.

The chain is built from TRBV28 and TRBJ2-7; 8 bases align to TRBD2. Germline trimming cut 2 bases from V and 2 bases from J; bases unmatched to any gene: 11. The CDR3 runs to 17 residues. Germline V gene lookup returns CDR1 MDHEN and CDR2 SYDVKM. In DNA form, the CDR3 reads TGTGCCAGCAGTTTACATCCGGGGGGGGAATCCCCCTACGAGCAGTACTTC. This codes for CASSLHPGGESPYEQYF.

The J gene is TRBJ1-2, the V gene TRBV6-4, with D unresolved. Trimming left V 2 bases short and J 9 bases short, with 16 bases between. Germline V gives CDR1 MRHNA, CDR2 SNTAGT. The CDR3 has 14 amino acids. CDR3 residues: CASSDGGRMESYTF. The CDR3 DNA sequence: TGTGCCAGCAGTGACGGTGGCAGGATGGAAAGCTACACCTTC.

As concerns this clone: This same CDR3 is encoded by further DNA sequences in the sample. The J gene is TRBJ2-3, the V gene TRBV28, with TRBD2 matching 7 bases. Germline V gives CDR1 MDHEN, CDR2 SYDVKM. The V gene end was trimmed by 7 bases and the J gene end by 4 bases; junction bases not matched to a gene: 11. The CDR3 extends over 15 amino acids. For the CDR3, the DNA is TGTGCCAGCACTTCTCCGGCGGGGGAGTCAGATACGCAGTATTTT. Protein: CASTSPAGESDTQYF.

The chain links TRBV2 to TRBJ2-5, with 10 bases aligning to TRBD1. The germline V gene encodes CDR1 SNHLY and CDR2 FYNNEI. This CDR3 region has 18 residues. V lost 5 bases to trimming and J lost 5 bases; unmatched junction nucleotides: 17. The CDR3 loop reads CASSKSRDRGLLSETQYF. For the CDR3, the DNA is TGTGCCAGCAGTAAAAGCCGGGACAGGGGACTTTTATCCGAGACCCAGTACTTC.

The chain joins TRBV5-1 to TRBJ2-7; 10 bases line up with TRBD2. Trimming at V came to 3 bases and at J to 1 base, leaving 4 bases not matched to a gene. This CDR3 is built from 15 residues. CDR1 is SGHRS and CDR2 is YFSETQ in the germline V gene. Here the CDR3 reads CASSYTSGDSYEQYF. The CDR3 DNA reads TGCGCCAGCAGCTATACTAGCGGGGATTCCTACGAGCAGTACTTC.

This clone has just a few counts. This chain links TRBV19 with TRBJ2-7; 9 nucleotides line up with TRBD2. V shed 1 base, J shed 5 bases, and the junction held 6 bases outside the gene matches. CDR3 length: 15 amino acids. CDR1 and CDR2 from the germline V gene are LNHDA and SQIVND (reference sequence). The CDR3 protein is CASSIGGGRADEQYF. The CDR3, as DNA: TGTGCCAGTAGTATAGGAGGCGGGAGGGCGGACGAGCAGTACTTC.

This chain uses TRBV10-3 with TRBJ2-7, with D perhaps matching TRBD2 (5 bases). The CDR3 runs to 14 residues. Germline loops: CDR1 ENHRY, CDR2 SYGVKD. V lost 4 bases and J lost 3, with 13 bases in between. The CDR3 reads CAISARTGIYEQYF. CDR3 DNA: TGTGCCATCAGTGCTCGGACTGGCATCTACGAGCAGTACTTC.

This rearrangement joins TRBV6-6 to TRBJ2-2; 8 bases align to TRBD2. Germline V gene sequence: CDR1 MNHNY, CDR2 SVGAGI (reference sequence). V was clipped by 6 bases and J by 0 bases; unmatched bases: 6. This CDR3 region has 16 residues. The CDR3 nucleotides read TGTGCCAGCAGCCACGGGGGGGTTCCGAACACCGGGGAGCTGTTTTTT. It yields the protein CASSHGGVPNTGELFF.